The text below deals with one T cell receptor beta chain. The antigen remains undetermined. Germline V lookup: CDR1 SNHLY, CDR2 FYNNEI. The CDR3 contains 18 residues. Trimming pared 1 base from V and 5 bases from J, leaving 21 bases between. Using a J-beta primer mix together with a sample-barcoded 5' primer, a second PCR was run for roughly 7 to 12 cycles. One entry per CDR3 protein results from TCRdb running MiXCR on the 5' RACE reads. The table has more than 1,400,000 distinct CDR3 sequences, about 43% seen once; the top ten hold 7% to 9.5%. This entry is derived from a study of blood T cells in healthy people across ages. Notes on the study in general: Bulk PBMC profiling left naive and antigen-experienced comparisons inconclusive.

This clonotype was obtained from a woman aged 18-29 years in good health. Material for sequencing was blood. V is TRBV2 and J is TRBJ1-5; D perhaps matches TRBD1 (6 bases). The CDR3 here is CASSEGGRLGGLDQPQHF. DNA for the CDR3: TGTGCCAGCAGTGAAGGGGGACGGCTCGGGGGCTTAGATCAGCCCCAGCATTTT.